The sequence of this TCR beta chain was determined in a study of human T cells and chemical hapten exposure. Study-level points and caveats: All donors were alopecia patients, so their immunity may differ from that of healthy people. PT1 expanded TCR counts correlated positively with patch test score.

About this clonotype: Its antigen is not identified.

As for time point: patch test 1, 2 weeks after DPC sensitization. Described treatment: therapeutic diphenylcyclopropenone sensitization with weekly scalp DPC. In the authors' workflow: A typical sample had 75,000 to 100,000 TCRs, with roughly 20,000 to 700,000 overall. Each CDR3 protein is one row after TCRdb ran MiXCR on the RACE reads. It is TCRdb's table, rather than the study itself, that gives the V and J calls and clone size. The data show roughly 14,000 distinct CDR3 sequences, about 17% seen once. CDR3 length: 12 residues. With 6 bases clipped from V and 8 bases from J, the junction kept 7 bases outside the gene matches. Per the germline V gene, CDR1 is DFQATT and CDR2 is SNEGSKA (reference sequence).

The chain employs TRBV20-1 and TRBJ2-1; the match to TRBD2 covers 7 bases. The specimen comprised whole blood, sampled in connection with sensitization to the hapten diphenylcyclopropenone (DPC). The TCR was taken from a woman aged 30 to 39 with alopecia areata. Some clones in this sample may be carry-over from other donors' samples. The CDR3 reads CSAGRERDEQFF. DNA of the CDR3: TGCAGTGCGGGGCGGGAGCGGGATGAGCAGTTCTTC.